Listed here is a single TCR beta chain. This specimen comes from a study of early T cells in non-severe SARS-CoV-2 infection. Trimming cost V 2 bases and J 5 bases, with 12 bases left between them. The CDR3 sequence is 14 residues long. Germline V gives CDR1 SGHVS, CDR2 FQNEAQ. In the library, individual cDNA molecules carried attached unique molecular identifiers. One entry per CDR3 protein results from TCRdb running MiXCR on the 5' RACE reads. This table has some 67,000 distinct CDR3 sequences, 8% to 10% appearing once. This TCR derives from an adult who was a healthcare worker with PCR-confirmed SARS-CoV-2 infection or an uninfected control (not recorded which). The sequences come from whole blood, collected at baseline. The chain carries TRBV7-8 and TRBJ1-1; D is uncertain. The CDR3: CASSLKTRMTEAFF. CDR3 DNA: TGTGCCAGCAGCTTAAAAACCAGGATGACTGAAGCTTTCTTT.